This TCR beta chain is from a study of CD8+ T cells in alopecia areata. Study information: Oral tofacitinib (5 to 10 mg twice daily) was administered to treated patients.

Germline loops: CDR1 SGDLS, CDR2 YYNGEE. Trimming pared 2 bases from V and 2 bases from J, leaving 17 bases between. This CDR3 comprises 16 residues. As part of sample collection, lesional scalp punch biopsies and peripheral blood were taken from alopecia areata patients. RNA was isolated and reverse transcribed to cDNA, the sequencing template. Using immunoSEQ multiplex PCR, the repertoire was profiled, and TCRdb retains in-frame clones only, with some absent. Among 180,000 or so clones, over 55% were seen once, and the ten largest hold 1.7%. The chain employs TRBV9 and TRBJ2-7; D possibly matches TRBD1 or TRBD2 (6 bases each). The clonotype comes from a human donor with alopecia areata. Sequencing used CD4+ T cells sorted from blood, obtained at week 0. The CDR3 here is CASSVDGGTLTYEQYF. In DNA form, the CDR3 reads TGTGCCAGCAGCGTCGACGGAGGGACACTCACCTACGAGCAGTACTTC.